This T cell receptor (beta chain) was sequenced in a study of blood T cell repertoires in COVID-19. This clone was detected a few times. The ends lost 3 bases at V and 7 bases at J; junction bases unmatched: 12. The germline V gene encodes CDR1 ENHRY and CDR2 SYGVKD. The CDR3 length is 16 residues. Repertoires were generated with immunoSEQ multiplex PCR, while TCRdb's copy carries only in-frame clones and drops some. The sample shows fewer than 200,000 clones, approximately 88% of them seen only once. Ages ranged from about 18 to 100 years, with residence in 24 US areas. Participants reported their clinical history, and cohort assignment relied on those reports.

The chain recombines TRBV10-3 with TRBJ2-7, with TRBD2 matching over 10 bases. The sequencing input was PBMCs or T cells enriched from blood (not recorded which). The origin of this receptor is a woman younger than 30 who had recovered from COVID-19. In DNA form, the CDR3 reads TGTGCCATCAGTGAACAGAAAGCGGGAGGGGCGGAGGAGCAGTACTTC. This gives the protein CAISEQKAGGAEEQYF.